This T cell receptor beta chain was recovered during a study of OX40 agonist ivuxolimab in advanced cancers. Study summary: Patients received the agonistic anti-OX40 (CD134) antibody ivuxolimab. Subjects had a mean age of about 65 years, with a range of about 23 to 90; roughly 80% were male.

Clones were read by immunoSEQ multiplex PCR, and TCRdb kept only the in-frame ones, dropping some. The table lists about 73,000 clones, roughly 86% of them singletons. Notes on the study in general: Expanded clones belonging to CD8+ T cells outnumbered, on average, those of CD4+.

Comments on this clone: The antigen remains unidentified.

The CDR3 totals 19 residues. Germline CDR1 is SGHVS and CDR2 is FQNEAQ. V dropped 5 bases and J dropped 2; count of bases not matched to a gene: 17. Sequencing was performed on CD4+ or CD8+ T cells sorted from blood, taken in a trial of the OX40 agonist ivuxolimab. The receptor was isolated from an adult with an advanced solid tumor such as melanoma, head and neck, liver or kidney cancer. The V call is TRBV7-8, the J call TRBJ2-5; TRBD2 aligns across 10 bases. CDR3 region: CASSQGAGASGSWQETQYF. The CDR3 DNA sequence: TGTGCCAGCAGCCAGGGGGCCGGGGCTAGCGGGAGCTGGCAAGAGACCCAGTACTTC. Drawing the rest from reference TRBV7-8 and TRBJ2-5, the complete variable domain is GAGVSQSPRYKVAKRGQDVALRCDPISGHVSLFWYQQALGQGPEFLTYFQNEAQLDKSGLPSDRFFAERPEGSVSTLKIQRTQQEDSAVYLCASSQGAGASGSWQETQYFGPGTRLLVL.